The 11 T cell receptor beta chains below come from one sample, sequenced in a study of control samples from healthy donors and cancer patients. Libraries were prepared by immunoSEQ multiplex PCR; TCRdb keeps only in-frame clonotypes and omits some of them. The table has around 57,000 clones, around 93% seen once. Sequences were obtained from PBMCs. The source of these receptors is a man aged 25 to 40 with colorectal cancer.

The count of this clone is one. This chain connects TRBV7-6 to TRBJ1-4; 9 nucleotides line up with TRBD1. The germline gives CDR1 SGHVS, CDR2 FNYEAQ. The CDR3 has 17 amino acids. The junction had 12 bases not matched to a gene; V was cut back by 5 bases and J by 5 bases. The CDR3 bases are TGTGCCAGCAGCACCCCACCGGGACAGGGTCACAATGAAAAACTGTTTTTT. This sequence encodes CASSTPPGQGHNEKLFF.

V usage is TRBV4-3 and J usage is TRBJ2-3; a weak D match, TRBD1 (5 bases). The V end was cut by 1 base, the J end by 2 bases, with 13 bases between. CDR1 is LGHNA, CDR2 YSLEER, per germline. The CDR3 length is 16 residues. The CDR3 region has the DNA TGCGCCAGCAGCCAAGCGTACAGGAGTTACACAGATACGCAGTATTTT. Translated, it gives CASSQAYRSYTDTQYF.

Regarding this clone: The sample holds other DNA sequences that translate to the same CDR3. The rearrangement links TRBV29-1 to TRBJ2-1; 11 bases line up with TRBD2. The CDR3 loop spans 16 amino acids. Per germline, CDR1 SQVTM and CDR2 ANQGSEA. Trimming at V came to 6 bases and at J to 6 bases, leaving 13 bases not matched to a gene. CDR3 loop: CSVGRLAGGRGNEQFF. CDR3 nucleotide sequence: TGCAGCGTGGGGCGGCTAGCGGGGGGCCGGGGCAATGAGCAGTTCTTC.

The V gene is TRBV4-3, the J gene TRBJ2-3; 10 nucleotides agree with TRBD2. Germline V gives CDR1 LGHNA, CDR2 YSLEER. The CDR3 consists of 19 residues. The V gene end was trimmed by 1 base and the J gene end by 3 bases; junction bases not matched to a gene: 13. The CDR3 loop reads CASSQVGAGGPLGTDTQYF. The CDR3, as DNA: TGCGCCAGCAGCCAAGTTGGAGCGGGGGGGCCCTTAGGGACAGATACGCAGTATTTT.

The chain has TRBV7-2 and TRBJ1-2; possible D gene TRBD1, 6 bases. This CDR3 has 13 residues. V shed 2 bases and J shed 8 bases, with 12 bases lying between them. Germline V gene sequence: CDR1 SGHTA, CDR2 FQGNSA. The CDR3 nucleotides read TGTGCCAGCAGCTTATCACAGGGTTGGGGCTACACCTTC. Protein product: CASSLSQGWGYTF.

The V call is TRBV3-1 (or the pseudogene TRBV3-2), the J call TRBJ1-1, with D maybe TRBD1 (5 bases). V was clipped by 3 bases and J by 3 bases, with 11 bases between them. This CDR3 has 14 residues. CDR1 and CDR2 from the germline V gene are LGHDT and YNNKEL (reference sequence). CDR3 sequence: CASSQSGVYTEAFF. In nucleotides, the CDR3 is TGTGCCAGCAGCCAGTCGGGGGTCTACACTGAAGCTTTCTTT.

As DNA, the CDR3 is TGTGCCAGCAGCCTTCGTATCGATGGGGCCAACGTCCTGACTTTC. It encodes CASSLRIDGANVLTF. The chain employs TRBV5-6 and TRBJ2-6; no clear D. Germline loops: CDR1 SGHDT, CDR2 YYEEEE. CDR3 size: 15 residues. V was trimmed by 4 bases and J by 3 bases, leaving 11 bases between them.

The chain links TRBV2 to TRBJ1-1; weak D call: TRBD1 (6 bases). CDR3 length: 13 amino acids. The V end was cut by 6 bases, the J end by 0 bases, with 8 bases between. CDR1 and CDR2 (germline): SNHLY, FYNNEI. CDR3 DNA sequence: TGTGCCAGCAGGGACAGTTTGAACACTGAAGCTTTCTTT. This encodes CASRDSLNTEAFF.

The gene calls are TRBV5-1 and TRBJ1-2; D is uncertain. Germline V lookup: CDR1 SGHRS, CDR2 YFSETQ. The CDR3 runs 13 residues. V lost 0 bases and J lost 7, with 10 bases in between. The CDR3, as DNA: TGCGCCAGCAGCTTGGCCGTGAAGGGTGGCTACACCTTC. As protein: CASSLAVKGGYTF.

V is TRBV19 and J is TRBJ2-3; D not resolved. The CDR3 consists of 14 residues. Germline CDR1 is LNHDA and CDR2 is SQIVND (reference sequence). V shed 3 bases and J shed 0 bases, with 7 bases lying between them. CDR3 region: CASSIMSSTDTQYF. DNA for the CDR3: TGTGCCAGTAGTATCATGTCTAGCACAGATACGCAGTATTTT.

In its sample, this clone was seen once. The chain uses TRBV29-1 and TRBJ1-2; possible D gene TRBD1, 5 bases. Germline V gene lookup returns CDR1 SQVTM and CDR2 ANQGSEA. The CDR3 length is 13 residues. V lost 3 bases to trimming and J lost 6 bases, with 14 bases between them. In nucleotides, the CDR3 is TGCAGCGTTGAGCACACCAGGGAGGATGGCTACACCTTC. It codes for CSVEHTREDGYTF.